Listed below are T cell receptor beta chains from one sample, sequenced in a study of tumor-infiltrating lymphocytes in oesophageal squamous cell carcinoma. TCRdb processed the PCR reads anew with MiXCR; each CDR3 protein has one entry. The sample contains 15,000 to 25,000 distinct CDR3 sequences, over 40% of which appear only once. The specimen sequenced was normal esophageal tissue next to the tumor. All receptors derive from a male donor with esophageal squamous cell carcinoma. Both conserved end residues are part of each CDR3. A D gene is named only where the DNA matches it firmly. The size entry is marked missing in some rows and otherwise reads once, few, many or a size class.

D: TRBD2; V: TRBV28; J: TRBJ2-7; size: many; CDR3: CASKVRAGSGGTYEQYF
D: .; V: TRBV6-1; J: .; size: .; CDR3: CASSEVVETQYF
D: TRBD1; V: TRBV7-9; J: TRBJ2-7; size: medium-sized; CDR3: CASSLGGTGNSYEQYF
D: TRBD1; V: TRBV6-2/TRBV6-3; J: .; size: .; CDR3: CARRRDSIYEQYF
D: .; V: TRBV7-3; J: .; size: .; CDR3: CASSIRGSYNEQFF
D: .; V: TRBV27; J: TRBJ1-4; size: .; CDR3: CASSLSRGGDEKLFF
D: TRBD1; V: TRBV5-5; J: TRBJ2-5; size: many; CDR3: CASSLGQIQETQYF
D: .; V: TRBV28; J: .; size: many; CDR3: CASSLSWGSNEQFF
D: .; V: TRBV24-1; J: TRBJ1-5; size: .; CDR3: CATRGVGQPQHF
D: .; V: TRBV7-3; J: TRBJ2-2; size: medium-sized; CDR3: CASSLQYGGPHGDRDVTGELFF
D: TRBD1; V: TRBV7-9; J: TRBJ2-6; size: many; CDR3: CASSGERDRVSGANVLTF
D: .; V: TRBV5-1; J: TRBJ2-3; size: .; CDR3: CASSLGDYTGELYF
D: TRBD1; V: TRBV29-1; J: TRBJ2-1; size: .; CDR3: CSASSGTGGKNEQFF
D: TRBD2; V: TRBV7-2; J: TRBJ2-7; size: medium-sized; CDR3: CASSPGAGGQLEQYF
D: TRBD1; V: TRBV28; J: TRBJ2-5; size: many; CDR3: CASSPRGGPETQYF
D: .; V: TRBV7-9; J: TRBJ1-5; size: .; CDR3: CASSLASDGNQPQHF
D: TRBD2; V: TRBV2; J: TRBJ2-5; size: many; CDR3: CASSQLAAGQETQYF
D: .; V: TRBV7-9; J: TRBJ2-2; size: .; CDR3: CASSLVAVNTGELFF
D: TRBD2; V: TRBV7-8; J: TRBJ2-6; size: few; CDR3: CASSVGGTSGSRSGANVLTF
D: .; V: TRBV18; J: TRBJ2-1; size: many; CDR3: CASSSGTGAYNEQFF
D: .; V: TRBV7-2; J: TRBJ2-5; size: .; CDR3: CASSSPYRVLSGETQYF
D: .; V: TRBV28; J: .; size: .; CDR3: CASSFGSGGAAETQYF
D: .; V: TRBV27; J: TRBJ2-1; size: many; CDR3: CASSLLWQPNEQFF
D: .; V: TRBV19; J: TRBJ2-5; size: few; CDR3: CASGRGQPQETQYF
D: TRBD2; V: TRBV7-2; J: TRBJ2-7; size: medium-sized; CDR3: CASSLQAGGGTYEQYF
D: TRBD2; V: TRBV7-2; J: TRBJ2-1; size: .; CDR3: CASSLASTAGTSLNEQFF
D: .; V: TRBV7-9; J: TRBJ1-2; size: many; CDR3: CASSLGSRGTNGYTF
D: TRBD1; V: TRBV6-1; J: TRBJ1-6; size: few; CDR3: CASSAAAGGNSPLHF
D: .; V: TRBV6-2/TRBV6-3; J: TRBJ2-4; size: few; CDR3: CASSLSGVGETQYF
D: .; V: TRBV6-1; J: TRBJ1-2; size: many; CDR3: CASRVDSNYGYTF
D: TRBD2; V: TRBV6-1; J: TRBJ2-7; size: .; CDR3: CASSALEGLAAYEQYF
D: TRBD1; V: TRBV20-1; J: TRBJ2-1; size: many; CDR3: CSASRDRYFEQFF
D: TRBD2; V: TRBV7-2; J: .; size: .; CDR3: CASSLGWEGLYEQYF
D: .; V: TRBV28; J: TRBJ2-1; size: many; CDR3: CASSLPVYRDWGEQFF
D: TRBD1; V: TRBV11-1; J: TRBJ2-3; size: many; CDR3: CASSPTRTGGTDTQYF
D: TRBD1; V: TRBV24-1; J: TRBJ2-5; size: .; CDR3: CATSDSQGAIETQYF
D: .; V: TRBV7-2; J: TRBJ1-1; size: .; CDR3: CASSFTPTDTITEAFF
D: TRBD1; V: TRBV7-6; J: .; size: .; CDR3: CASSLGGQGIEQYF
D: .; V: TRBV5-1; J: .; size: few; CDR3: CASSLDWVGGQYF
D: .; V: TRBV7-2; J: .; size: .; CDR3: CASSPSIDQPQHF
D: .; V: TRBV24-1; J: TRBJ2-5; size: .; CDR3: CATSAADQETQYF
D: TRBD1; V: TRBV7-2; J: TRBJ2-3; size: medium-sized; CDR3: CASSFDAGGTDTQYF
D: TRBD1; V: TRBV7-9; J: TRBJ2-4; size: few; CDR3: CASSGQGQWGEAKNIQYF
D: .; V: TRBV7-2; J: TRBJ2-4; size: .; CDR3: CASSQSADRLCEQYF
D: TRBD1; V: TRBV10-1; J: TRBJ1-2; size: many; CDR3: CASSDGTGFQGYTF
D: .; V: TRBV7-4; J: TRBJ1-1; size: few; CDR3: CASGVQGLDTEAFF
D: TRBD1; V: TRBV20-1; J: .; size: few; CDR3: CSASPLGTGTPEQYF
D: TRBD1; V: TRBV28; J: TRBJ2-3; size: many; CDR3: CASSLEEGAGVGDTQYF
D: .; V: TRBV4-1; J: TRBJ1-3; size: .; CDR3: CASSQESGAGNTIYF
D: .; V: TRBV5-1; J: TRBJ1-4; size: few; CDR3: CASSLQTTNEKLFF
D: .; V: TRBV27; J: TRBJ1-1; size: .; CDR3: CASMDTMNTEAFF
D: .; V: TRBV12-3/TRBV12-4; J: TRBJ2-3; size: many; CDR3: CATEQADTQYF